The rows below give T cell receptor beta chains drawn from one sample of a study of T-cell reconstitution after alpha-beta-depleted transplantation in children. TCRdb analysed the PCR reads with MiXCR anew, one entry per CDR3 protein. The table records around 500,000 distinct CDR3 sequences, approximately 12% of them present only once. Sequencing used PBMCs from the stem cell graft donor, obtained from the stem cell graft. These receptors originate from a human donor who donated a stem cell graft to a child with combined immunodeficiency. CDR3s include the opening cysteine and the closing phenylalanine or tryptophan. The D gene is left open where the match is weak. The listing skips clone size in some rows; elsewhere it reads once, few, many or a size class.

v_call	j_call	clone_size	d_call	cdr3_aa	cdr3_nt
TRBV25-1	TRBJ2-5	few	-	CASSGTRETQYF	TGTGCCAGCAGTGGAACCAGAGAGACCCAGTACTTC
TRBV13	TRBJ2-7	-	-	CASSLGAGDSYEQYF	TGTGCCAGCAGCTTAGGCGCAGGGGACTCCTACGAGCAGTACTTC
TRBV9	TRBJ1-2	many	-	CASSVDSGALGYTF	TGTGCCAGCAGCGTAGATTCGGGTGCGCTAGGCTACACCTTC
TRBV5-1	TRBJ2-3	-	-	CASSPSLWFSTDTQYF	TGCGCCAGCAGCCCTAGCCTTTGGTTTAGCACAGATACGCAGTATTTT
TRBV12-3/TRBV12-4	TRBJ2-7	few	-	CASSQWGYEQYF	TGTGCCAGCAGTCAGTGGGGCTACGAGCAGTACTTC
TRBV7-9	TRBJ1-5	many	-	CASSFGTEDQHF	TGTGCCAGCAGCTTCGGAACGGAAGACCAGCATTTT
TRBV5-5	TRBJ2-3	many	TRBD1	CASSFTAGTGGLGDTQYF	TGTGCCAGCAGCTTCACCGCCGGGACAGGGGGCCTTGGGGACACGCAGTATTTT
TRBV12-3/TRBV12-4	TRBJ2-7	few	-	CASTHSGYEQYF	TGTGCCAGCACCCATAGCGGCTACGAGCAGTACTTC
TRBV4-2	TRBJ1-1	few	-	CASSQVMSSLDEAFF	TGTGCCAGCAGCCAAGTAATGTCGTCCCTCGACGAAGCTTTCTTT
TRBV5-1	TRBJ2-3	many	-	CASSFPRRGYTDTQYF	TGCGCCAGCAGCTTCCCGAGGAGGGGGTACACAGATACGCAGTATTTT